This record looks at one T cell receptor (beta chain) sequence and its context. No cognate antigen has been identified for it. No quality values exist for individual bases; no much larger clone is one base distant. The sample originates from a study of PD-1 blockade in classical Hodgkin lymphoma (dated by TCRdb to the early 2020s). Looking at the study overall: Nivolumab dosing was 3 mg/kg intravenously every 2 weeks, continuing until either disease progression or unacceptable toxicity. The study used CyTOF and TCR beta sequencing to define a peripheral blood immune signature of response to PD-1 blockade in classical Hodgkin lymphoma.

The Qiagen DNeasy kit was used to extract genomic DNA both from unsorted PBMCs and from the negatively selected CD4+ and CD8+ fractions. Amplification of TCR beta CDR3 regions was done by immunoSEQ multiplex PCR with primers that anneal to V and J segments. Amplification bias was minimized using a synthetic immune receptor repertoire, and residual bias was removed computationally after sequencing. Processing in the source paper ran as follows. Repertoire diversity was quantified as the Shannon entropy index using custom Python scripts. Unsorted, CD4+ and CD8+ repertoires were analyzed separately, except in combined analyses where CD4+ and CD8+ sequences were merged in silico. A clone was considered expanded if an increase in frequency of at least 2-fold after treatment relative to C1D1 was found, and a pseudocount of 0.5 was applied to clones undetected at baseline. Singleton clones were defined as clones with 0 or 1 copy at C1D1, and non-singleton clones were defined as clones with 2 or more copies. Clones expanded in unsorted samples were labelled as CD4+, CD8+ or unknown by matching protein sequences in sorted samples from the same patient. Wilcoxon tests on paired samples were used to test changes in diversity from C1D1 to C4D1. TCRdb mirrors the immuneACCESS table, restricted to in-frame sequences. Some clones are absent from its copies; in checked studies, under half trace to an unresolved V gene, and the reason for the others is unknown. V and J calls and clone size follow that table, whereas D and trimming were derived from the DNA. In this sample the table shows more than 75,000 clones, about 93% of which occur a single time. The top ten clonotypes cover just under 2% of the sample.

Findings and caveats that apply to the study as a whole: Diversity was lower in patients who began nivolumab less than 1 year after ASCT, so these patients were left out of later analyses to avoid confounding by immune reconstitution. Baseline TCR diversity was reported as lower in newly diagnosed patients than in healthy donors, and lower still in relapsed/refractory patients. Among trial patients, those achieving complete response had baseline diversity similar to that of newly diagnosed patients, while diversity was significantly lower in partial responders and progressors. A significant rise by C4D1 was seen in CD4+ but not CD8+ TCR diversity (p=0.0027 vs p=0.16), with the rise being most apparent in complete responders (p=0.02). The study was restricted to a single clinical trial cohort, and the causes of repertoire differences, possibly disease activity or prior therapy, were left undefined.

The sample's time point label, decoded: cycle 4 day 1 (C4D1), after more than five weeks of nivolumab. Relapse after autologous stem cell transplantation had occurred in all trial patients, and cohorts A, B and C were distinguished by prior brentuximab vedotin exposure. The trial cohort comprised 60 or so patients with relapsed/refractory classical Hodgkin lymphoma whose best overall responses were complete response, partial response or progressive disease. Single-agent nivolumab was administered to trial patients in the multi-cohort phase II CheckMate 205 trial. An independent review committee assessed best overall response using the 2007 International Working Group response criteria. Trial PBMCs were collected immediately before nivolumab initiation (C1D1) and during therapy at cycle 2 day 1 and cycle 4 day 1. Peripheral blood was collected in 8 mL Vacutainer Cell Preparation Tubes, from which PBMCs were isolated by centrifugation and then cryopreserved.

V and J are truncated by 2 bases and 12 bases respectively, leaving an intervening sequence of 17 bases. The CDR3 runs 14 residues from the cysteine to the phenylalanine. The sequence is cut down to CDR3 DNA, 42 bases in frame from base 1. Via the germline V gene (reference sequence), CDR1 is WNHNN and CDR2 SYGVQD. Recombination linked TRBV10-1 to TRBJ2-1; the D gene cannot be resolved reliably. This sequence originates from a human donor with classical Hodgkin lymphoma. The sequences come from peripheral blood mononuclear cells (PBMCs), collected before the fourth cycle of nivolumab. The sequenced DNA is TGCGCCAGCAGTGAGGCGGTTGTAGGGTTCGGGCAGTTCTTC. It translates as CASSEAVVGFGQFF.